The source of this TCR beta chain is a study of cytomegalovirus exposure and HLA in healthy donors. Germline values: CDR1 SGHRS, CDR2 YFSETQ. The V and J ends lost 0 bases and 4 bases respectively, with 13 bases between them. The CDR3 contains 16 residues. PCR employed 60 Vbeta and 13 Jbeta primers. Some clones are missing from TCRdb's copy, which holds only in-frame ones; the method was immunoSEQ multiplex PCR. The sample has around 180,000 clones; around 75% are singletons. The gene calls are TRBV5-1 and TRBJ2-2; the D is unclear. Sequenced input: PBMCs. The TCR was taken from a woman aged 30 to 39 in good health and CMV-seropositive. The CDR3 loop is CASSLAGWASTGELFF. In DNA, the CDR3 is TGCGCCAGCAGCTTGGCCGGTTGGGCGAGCACCGGGGAGCTGTTTTTT.